This T cell receptor beta chain was captured in a study of post-analysis software for immune sequencing data. At the level of the study: Progressive-relapsing, secondary progressive and relapsing-remitting multiple sclerosis were among the disease courses included. Whole-study findings and limits: Same-batch samples co-clustered strongly by F measure. Patients used about 5 TRBV segments, including TRBV5-6, TRBV5-1 and TRBV20-1, more often than controls.

The germline V gene has CDR1 SGDLS and CDR2 YYNGEE. After removal of 5 bases from V and 2 bases from J, the junction contained 8 bases not matched to a gene. CDR3 length: 17 amino acids. Turning to this clonotype: Antigen: not known.

Each TCR beta cDNA library carried unique molecular identifiers. A population of roughly 0.95 to 10 million T cells gave rise to approximately 500,000 cDNA molecules. TCRdb re-called the PCR reads with MiXCR, one entry per CDR3 protein. The sample lists more than 450,000 distinct CDR3 sequences, 40% to 50% seen once, with about 1.8% in the top ten. Sequences were obtained from blood. This sequence joins TRBV9 and TRBJ2-1, with 12 bases lining up with TRBD2. The clonotype was recovered from a girl between 10 and 17 years old with multiple sclerosis. CDR3 nucleotide sequence: TGTGCCAGCAGTGCTCGGACTAGCGGGGTGGCCTACAATGAGCAGTTCTTC. Its translation is CASSARTSGVAYNEQFF.